The 20 T cell receptor beta chains presented below share a single source sample, sequenced in a study of beta chain features in type 1 diabetes. All of the isolated RNA was reverse transcribed, so expressed TCRB transcripts were sequenced. TCRdb's table, derived via immunoSEQ multiplex PCR, lists solely in-frame clones and lacks some. The data show hundreds of thousands of clones, with around an eighth seen just once and less than 0.02% held by the top ten. Sequenced input: naive CD4+ T cells from blood. These receptors all stem from a man aged 18 to 29 in good health.

The V and J genes are TRBV7-3 and TRBJ1-6; TRBD1 matches at 10 bases. Germline loops: CDR1 SGHTA, CDR2 FQGTGA. J lost 9 bases, V lost 4 bases, and 3 bases had no gene match. This CDR3 has 14 residues. The CDR3 spells CASSSGTGVSPLHF. The CDR3 DNA follows: TGTGCCAGCAGCTCCGGGACAGGGGTTTCACCCCTCCACTTT.

The J gene is TRBJ2-5, the V gene TRBV14, with D possibly being TRBD1 (6 bases). Germline V gives CDR1 SGHDN, CDR2 FVKESK. The CDR3 has 14 amino acids. With 1 base removed from V and 5 bases from J, the gap between germline ends came to 11 bases. The CDR3 here is CASSQVGGWETQYF. CDR3 sequence (DNA): TGTGCCAGCAGCCAAGTAGGGGGATGGGAGACCCAGTACTTC.

CDR3 sequence (DNA): TGTGCCAGCAGCATCGCCCAAGCTCCTGAATACGAGCAGTACTTC. Protein sequence: CASSIAQAPEYEQYF. V and J are TRBV9 and TRBJ2-7; D is ambiguous. CDR3 length: 15 amino acids. Trimming cost V 4 bases and J 4 bases, with 18 bases left between them. CDR1 and CDR2 (germline): SGDLS, YYNGEE.

The rearrangement uses TRBV30 and TRBJ1-2, with 7 bases identical to TRBD1. V trimming: 4 bases; J trimming: 6 bases; junction bases outside the gene matches: 5. CDR3 length equals 12 residues. The germline V gene has CDR1 GTSNPN and CDR2 SVGIG (reference sequence). The CDR3 loop reads CAWMGDRDGYTF. For the CDR3, the DNA is TGTGCCTGGATGGGGGACAGAGATGGCTACACCTTC. The complete variable domain, with remaining parts taken from reference TRBV30 and TRBJ1-2, reads SQTIHQWPATLVQPVGSPLSLECTVEGTSNPNLYWYRQAAGRGLQLLFYSVGIGQISSEVPQNLSASRPQDRQFILSSKKLLLSDSGFYLCAWMGDRDGYTFGSGTRLTVV.

This clone was counted only a few times. CDR3 nucleotide sequence: TGTGCCAGCAGCGGGACAGGGTTCAACGAGCAGTACTTC. Protein product: CASSGTGFNEQYF. This chain connects TRBV2 to TRBJ2-7, with 9 positions matching TRBD1. The junction had 5 bases not matched to a gene; V was cut back by 6 bases and J by 5 bases. Germline V lookup: CDR1 SNHLY, CDR2 FYNNEI. The CDR3 loop spans 13 amino acids.

The table lists this clone with a few counts. This chain links TRBV7-2 with TRBJ1-5, with a possible D match to TRBD1 (6 bases). This CDR3 spans 15 amino acids. The germline CDR1 and CDR2 sequences are SGHTA and FQGNSA. The V and J ends lost 1 base and 6 bases respectively, with 13 bases between them. CDR3 region: CASSLERQGFQPQHF. The CDR3 bases are TGTGCCAGCAGCTTAGAGCGTCAGGGGTTTCAGCCCCAGCATTTT.

There are a few counts of this clone. This chain uses TRBV30 with TRBJ2-3; 11 bases agree with TRBD2. V gave up 1 base and J gave up 6 bases; unmatched junction bases: 6. This CDR3 is 15 amino acids long. Germline CDR1 and CDR2: GTSNPN and SVGIG (reference sequence). The CDR3 is CAWSGVAGGMDTQYF. CDR3 nucleotides: TGTGCCTGGAGTGGGGTAGCGGGGGGGATGGATACGCAGTATTTT.

Only a few counts were recorded for this clone. The chain uses TRBV6-1 and TRBJ1-1; 7 bases agree with TRBD1. CDR3 length equals 16 residues. After removal of 2 bases from V and 6 bases from J, the junction contained 12 bases not matched to a gene. Looked up from germline, CDR1 is MNHNS and CDR2 is SASEGT. The CDR3 protein is CASSERGTDSQAEAFF. CDR3 bases: TGTGCCAGCAGTGAAAGGGGGACAGACAGTCAGGCTGAAGCTTTCTTT.

This clone has only a few counts. The rearrangement links TRBV4-1 to TRBJ1-2, with D possibly TRBD1 on 5 matching bases. The CDR3 extends over 13 amino acids. Looked up from germline, CDR1 is MGHRA and CDR2 is YSYEKL. V was shortened by 7 bases and J by 7 bases, with 16 bases between the two germline ends. The chain's CDR3 is CASTGVRGVGYTF. The CDR3 coding sequence is TGCGCCAGCACCGGGGTCCGGGGGGTTGGCTACACCTTC.

V and J are TRBV30 and TRBJ2-1; a weak D match, TRBD2 (6 bases). Trimming cost V 0 bases and J 4 bases, with 10 bases left between them. Germline values: CDR1 GTSNPN, CDR2 SVGIG (reference sequence). There are 14 residues in the CDR3. The CDR3 is CAWSVLSGYNEQFF. CDR3 coding DNA: TGTGCCTGGAGTGTACTGAGCGGGTACAATGAGCAGTTCTTC.

This chain links TRBV30 with TRBJ2-5, with 14 nucleotides matching TRBD2. Germline CDR1 and CDR2: GTSNPN and SVGIG (reference sequence). V was clipped by 2 bases and J by 5 bases; unmatched bases: 4. This CDR3 is built from 15 residues. The DNA for the CDR3 is TGTGCCTGGAGTTCGGGACTAGCGGGGGCGGAGACCCAGTACTTC. It translates to CAWSSGLAGAETQYF.

The V call is TRBV28, the J call TRBJ2-7; 13 bases map to TRBD2. The CDR3 sequence is 18 residues long. With V trimmed by 5 bases and J by 6 bases, 16 bases remained unmatched. Germline V gene sequence: CDR1 MDHEN, CDR2 SYDVKM. CDR3 bases: TGTGCCAGCAGTCCGACGAATTTCCAACTAGCGGGAGGGCCCGAGCAGTACTTC. It specifies CASSPTNFQLAGGPEQYF.

The rearrangement uses TRBV29-1 and TRBJ2-6, with D hard to call. CDR3 length: 15 residues. V was clipped by 3 bases and J by 0 bases, with 9 bases between them. Germline V gene data show CDR1 as SQVTM and CDR2 as ANQGSEA. CDR3 DNA sequence: TGCAGCGTTGACATAATGAGCTCTGGGGCCAACGTCCTGACTTTC. As protein: CSVDIMSSGANVLTF.

In its sample, this clone was seen a few times. This chain links TRBV6-6 with TRBJ2-7, with 7 bases matching TRBD1. Germline V gene lookup returns CDR1 MNHNY and CDR2 SVGAGI (reference sequence). V shed 5 bases and J 2 bases; nucleotides not matched to a gene: 12. The CDR3 spans 16 residues. The CDR3 sequence: CASSRNRDSQAYEQYF. CDR3 nucleotides: TGTGCCAGCAGTCGTAACCGGGACAGTCAGGCCTACGAGCAGTACTTC.

The rearrangement uses TRBV18 and TRBJ1-5; D is unclear. Germline V gene data show CDR1 as KGHSH and CDR2 as LQKENI. The V and J ends lost 6 bases and 11 bases respectively, with 20 bases between them. The CDR3 length is 14 residues. The CDR3 is CASSPGEAGFTQHF. The DNA of the CDR3 is TGTGCCAGCTCGCCGGGTGAAGCCGGTTTTACCCAGCATTTT.

The V call is TRBV19, the J call TRBJ1-6; the match to TRBD1 covers 7 bases. The CDR3 runs to 14 residues. Losses at the gene ends were 7 bases for V and 9 bases for J; bases not matched to a gene: 9. The germline V gene encodes CDR1 LNHDA and CDR2 SQIVND (reference sequence). CDR3 bases: TGTGCCAGTACCGCCGGACAGGCTTTTTCACCCCTCCACTTT. Translated, it gives CASTAGQAFSPLHF.

This clone was found many times. CDR3 sequence: CASSLGTGDTDTQYF. CDR3 bases: TGTGCCAGCAGCCTCGGGACAGGAGACACAGATACGCAGTATTTT. The rearrangement uses TRBV7-9 and TRBJ2-3, with 8 bases fitting TRBD1. Trimming removed 5 bases from V and 2 bases from J; junction bases left unmatched: 6. CDR3 length equals 15 residues. CDR1 is SEHNR, CDR2 FQNEAQ, per germline (reference sequence).

This clone has a handful of counts. The rearrangement links TRBV7-9 to TRBJ2-5, with D hard to call. CDR3 length equals 15 residues. Germline values: CDR1 SEHNR, CDR2 FQNEAQ (reference sequence). Deletions cut 5 bases from V and 5 bases from J, with 18 bases between. The DNA of the CDR3 is TGTGCCAGCAGCCCCACGCTCCTTGGCAGGGAGACCCAGTACTTC. Amino acid sequence: CASSPTLLGRETQYF.

The V call is TRBV5-1, the J call TRBJ1-3; 7 bases fit TRBD1. Germline V gene lookup returns CDR1 SGHRS and CDR2 YFSETQ. The CDR3 has 15 amino acids. Germline trimming cut 5 bases from V and 0 bases from J; bases unmatched to any gene: 5. The CDR3 region has the DNA TGCGCCAGCAGGACAGGGCCCATCTCTGGAAACACCATATATTTT. It encodes CASRTGPISGNTIYF. Based on the CDR3 plus reference TRBV5-1 and TRBJ1-3, the full variable domain is KAGVTQTPRYLIKTRGQQVTLSCSPISGHRSVSWYQQTPGQGLQFLFEYFSETQRNKGNFPGRFSGRQFSNSRSEMNVSTLELGDSALYLCASRTGPISGNTIYFGEGSWLTVV.

This clone was picked up a small number of times. CDR3 sequence (DNA): TGTGCCAGCAGCTGGGGACTAGCGGGGTCCTACGAGCAGTACTTC. This gives the protein CASSWGLAGSYEQYF. The V gene is TRBV7-2, the J gene TRBJ2-7; 13 bases are shared with TRBD2. The germline CDR1 and CDR2 sequences are SGHTA and FQGNSA. V lost 4 bases, J lost 1 base, and 1 base stayed unmatched. This CDR3 is built from 15 residues.